This TCR beta chain derives from a study of Ad26.COV2.S vaccination and SARS-CoV-2 variants. This CDR3 comprises 13 residues. Trimming took off 3 bases at V and 2 bases at J, with 7 bases between the two ends. Treatment given: around 19 received Ad26.COV2.S at low or high dose, single or two shots; 5 received placebo; per-sample allocation not given. Material that was analyzed had been drawn on day 63 after the first vaccine or placebo injection. As its vector, the vaccine had Ad26, which expressed Wuhan-strain SARS-CoV-2 spike. Concerning this clone itself: What it recognizes is unknown.

Regarding the study as a whole: The TCR-based breadth and depth measures might underestimate overall T cell responses.

The repertoire was sequenced with immunoSEQ multiplex PCR; TCRdb's copy has only in-frame clones and lacks some. Of around 340,000 clones listed, around 89% are singletons. The chain links TRBV12-3 or TRBV12-4 to TRBJ2-5; D remains ambiguous. This receptor was taken from a person aged 18 to 59 who received the Ad26.COV2.S COVID-19 vaccine or a placebo. This specimen was peripheral blood, taken in a trial of Ad26.COV2.S vaccine versus placebo. The CDR3 loop reads CASSFVLQETQYF. CDR3 DNA sequence: TGTGCCAGCAGTTTTGTCCTGCAAGAGACCCAGTACTTC.